This TCR beta chain was documented in a study of blood T cells in healthy people across ages. This clonotype was detected ten times or more. J gave up 2 bases and V 2 bases, and 4 bases lay outside the gene matches. The CDR3 runs to 14 residues. In germline, CDR1 is SGDLS, CDR2 YYNGEE. Alongside a J-beta primer mix, a sample-barcoded 5' primer served in a second PCR lasting about 7 to 11 cycles. TCRdb called the 5' RACE reads again in MiXCR, with one record for every CDR3 protein. The sample contains about 1,000,000 distinct CDR3 sequences, around 43% of which appear only once. The sequencing input was blood. The clonotype originates from a woman in her fifties or sixties in good health. This chain connects TRBV9 to TRBJ2-7; 7 bases map to TRBD2. CDR3 nucleotides: TGTGCCAGCAGCGTTGGCGGACTAGCCTACGAGCAGTACTTC. Translation: CASSVGGLAYEQYF.